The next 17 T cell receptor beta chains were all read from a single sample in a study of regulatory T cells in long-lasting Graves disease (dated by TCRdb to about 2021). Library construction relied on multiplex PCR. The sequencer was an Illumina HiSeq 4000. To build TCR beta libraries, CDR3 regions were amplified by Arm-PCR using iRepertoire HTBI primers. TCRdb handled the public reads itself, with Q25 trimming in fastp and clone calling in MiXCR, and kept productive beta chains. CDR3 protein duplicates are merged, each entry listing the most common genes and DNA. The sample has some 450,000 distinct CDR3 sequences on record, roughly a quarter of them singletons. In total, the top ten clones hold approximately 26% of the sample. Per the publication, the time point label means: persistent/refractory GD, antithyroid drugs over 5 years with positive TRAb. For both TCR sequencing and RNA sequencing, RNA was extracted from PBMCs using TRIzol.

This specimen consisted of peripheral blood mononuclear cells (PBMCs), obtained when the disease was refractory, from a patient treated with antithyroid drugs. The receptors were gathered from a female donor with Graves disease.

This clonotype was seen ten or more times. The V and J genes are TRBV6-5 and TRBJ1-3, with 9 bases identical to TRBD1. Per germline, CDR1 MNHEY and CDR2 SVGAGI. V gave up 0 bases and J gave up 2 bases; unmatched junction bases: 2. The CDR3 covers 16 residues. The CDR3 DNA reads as TGTGCCAGCAGTTACTCGGACAGGGGAGCTGGAAACACCATATATTTT. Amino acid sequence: CASSYSDRGAGNTIYF.

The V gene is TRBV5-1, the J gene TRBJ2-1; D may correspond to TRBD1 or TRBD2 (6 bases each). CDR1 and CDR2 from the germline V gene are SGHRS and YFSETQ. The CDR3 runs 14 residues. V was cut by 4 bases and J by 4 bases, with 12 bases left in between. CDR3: CASSRGEAYNEQFF. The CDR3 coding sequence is TGCGCCAGCAGCAGGGGGGAGGCATACAATGAGCAGTTCTTC. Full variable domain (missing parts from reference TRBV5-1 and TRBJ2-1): KAGVTQTPRYLIKTRGQQVTLSCSPISGHRSVSWYQQTPGQGLQFLFEYFSETQRNKGNFPGRFSGRQFSNSRSEMNVSTLELGDSALYLCASSRGEAYNEQFFGPGTRLTVL.

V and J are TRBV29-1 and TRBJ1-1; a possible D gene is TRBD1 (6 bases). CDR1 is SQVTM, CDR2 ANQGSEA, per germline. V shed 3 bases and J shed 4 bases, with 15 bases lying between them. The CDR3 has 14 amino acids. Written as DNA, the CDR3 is TGCAGCGTTGACAGGGGAGGGGTGGCCACTGAAGCTTTCTTT. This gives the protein CSVDRGGVATEAFF.

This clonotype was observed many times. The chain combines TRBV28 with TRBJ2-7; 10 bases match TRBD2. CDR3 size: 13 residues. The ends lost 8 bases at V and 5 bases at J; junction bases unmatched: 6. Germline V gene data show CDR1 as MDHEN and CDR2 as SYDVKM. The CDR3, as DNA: TGTGCCAGCTCTAGCGGGAGTGTCAACGAGCAGTACTTC. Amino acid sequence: CASSSGSVNEQYF.

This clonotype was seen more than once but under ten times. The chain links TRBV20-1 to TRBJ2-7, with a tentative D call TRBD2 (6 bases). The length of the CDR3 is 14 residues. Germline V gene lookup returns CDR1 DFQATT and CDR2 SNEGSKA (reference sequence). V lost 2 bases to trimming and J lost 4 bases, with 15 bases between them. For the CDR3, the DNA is TGCAGTGCTAGAAAGGCGGGACGGCGTTACGAGCAGTACTTC. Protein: CSARKAGRRYEQYF.

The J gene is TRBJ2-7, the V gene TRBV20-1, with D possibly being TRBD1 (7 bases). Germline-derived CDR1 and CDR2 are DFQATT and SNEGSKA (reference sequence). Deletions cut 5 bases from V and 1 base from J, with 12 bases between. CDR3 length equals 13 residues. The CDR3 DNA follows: TGCAGTGCTTCGACAGGGACTTCCTACGAGCAGTACTTC. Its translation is CSASTGTSYEQYF.

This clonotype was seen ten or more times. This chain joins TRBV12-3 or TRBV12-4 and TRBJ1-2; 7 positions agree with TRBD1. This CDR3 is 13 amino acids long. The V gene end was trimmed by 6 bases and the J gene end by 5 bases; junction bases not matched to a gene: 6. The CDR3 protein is CASSPPGGYGYTF. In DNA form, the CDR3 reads TGTGCCAGCAGCCCGCCAGGGGGATATGGCTACACCTTC.

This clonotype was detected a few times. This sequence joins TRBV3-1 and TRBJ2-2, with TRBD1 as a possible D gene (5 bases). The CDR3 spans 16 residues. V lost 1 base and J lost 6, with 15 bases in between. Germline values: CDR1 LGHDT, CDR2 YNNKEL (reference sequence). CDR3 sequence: CASSQGAGRAAGELFF. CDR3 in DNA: TGTGCCAGCAGCCAAGGGGCAGGCAGGGCGGCCGGGGAGCTGTTTTTT.

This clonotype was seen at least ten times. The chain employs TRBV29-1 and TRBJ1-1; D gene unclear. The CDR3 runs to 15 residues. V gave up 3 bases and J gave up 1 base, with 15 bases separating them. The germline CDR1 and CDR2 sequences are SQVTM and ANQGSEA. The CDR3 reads CSVDGVGTSNTEAFF. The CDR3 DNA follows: TGCAGCGTTGACGGGGTCGGTACTTCGAACACTGAAGCTTTCTTT.

CDR3 nucleotide sequence: TGTGCCAGCACCACCCGGGGATCCGGCGTGGGTAAGGAGACCCAGTACTTC. Translated, it gives CASTTRGSGVGKETQYF. The chain joins TRBV6-2 or TRBV6-3 to TRBJ2-5, with D tentatively TRBD2 (5 bases). The germline V gene has CDR1 MNHEY and CDR2 SVGEGT. CDR3 length: 17 residues. The ends were cut back, 7 bases at V and 5 bases at J, with 26 bases in the middle.

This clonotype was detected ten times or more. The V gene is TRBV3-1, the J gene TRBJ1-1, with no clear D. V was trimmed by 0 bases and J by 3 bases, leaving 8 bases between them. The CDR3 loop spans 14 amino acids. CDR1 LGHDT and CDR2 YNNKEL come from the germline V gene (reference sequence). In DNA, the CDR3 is TGTGCCAGCAGCCAAGATCTTTGGTACACTGAAGCTTTCTTT. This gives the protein CASSQDLWYTEAFF.

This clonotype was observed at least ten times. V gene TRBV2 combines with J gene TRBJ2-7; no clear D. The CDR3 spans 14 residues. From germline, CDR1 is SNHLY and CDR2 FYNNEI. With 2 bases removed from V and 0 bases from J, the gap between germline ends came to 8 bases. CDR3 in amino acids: CASSEIDHSYEQYF. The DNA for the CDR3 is TGTGCCAGCAGTGAAATAGACCACTCCTACGAGCAGTACTTC.

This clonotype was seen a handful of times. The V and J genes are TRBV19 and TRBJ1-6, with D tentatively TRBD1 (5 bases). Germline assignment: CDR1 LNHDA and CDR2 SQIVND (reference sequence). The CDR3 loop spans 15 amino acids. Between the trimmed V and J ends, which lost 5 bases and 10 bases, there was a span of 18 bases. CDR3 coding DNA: TGTGCCAGTAGTGTGGGGACTTTTGGAGAGTCACCCCTCCACTTT. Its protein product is CASSVGTFGESPLHF.

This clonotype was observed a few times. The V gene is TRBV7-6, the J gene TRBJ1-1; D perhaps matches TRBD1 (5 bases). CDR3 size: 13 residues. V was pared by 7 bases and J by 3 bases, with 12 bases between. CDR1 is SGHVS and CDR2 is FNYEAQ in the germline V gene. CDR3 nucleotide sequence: TGTGCCAGCACCAAGATGGGGGACACTGAAGCTTTCTTT. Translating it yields CASTKMGDTEAFF. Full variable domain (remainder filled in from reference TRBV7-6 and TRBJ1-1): GAGVSQSPRYKVTKRGQDVALRCDPISGHVSLYWYRQALGQGPEFLTYFNYEAQQDKSGLPNDRFSAERPEGSISTLTIQRTEQRDSAMYRCASTKMGDTEAFFGQGTRLTVV.

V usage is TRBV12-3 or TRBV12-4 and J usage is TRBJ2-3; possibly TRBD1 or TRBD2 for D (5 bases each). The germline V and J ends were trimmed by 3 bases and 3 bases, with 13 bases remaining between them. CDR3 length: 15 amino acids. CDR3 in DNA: TGTGCCAGCAGTTTTGAGCAGGGCGGGACAGATACGCAGTATTTT. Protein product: CASSFEQGGTDTQYF.

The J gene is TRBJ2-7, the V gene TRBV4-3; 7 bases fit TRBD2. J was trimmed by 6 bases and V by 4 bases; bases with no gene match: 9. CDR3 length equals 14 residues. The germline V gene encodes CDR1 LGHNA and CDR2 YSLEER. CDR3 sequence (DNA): TGCGCCAGCAGCCTCTCGACTAGCAAGCGCGAGCAGTACTTC. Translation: CASSLSTSKREQYF.

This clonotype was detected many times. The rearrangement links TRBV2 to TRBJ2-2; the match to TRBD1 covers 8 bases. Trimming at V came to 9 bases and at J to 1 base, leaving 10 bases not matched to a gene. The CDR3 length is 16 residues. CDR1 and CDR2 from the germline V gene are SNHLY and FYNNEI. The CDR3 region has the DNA TGTGCCAGTCGGGGAGCAGGGGGCGTGAACACCGGGGAGCTGTTTTTT. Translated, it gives CASRGAGGVNTGELFF.